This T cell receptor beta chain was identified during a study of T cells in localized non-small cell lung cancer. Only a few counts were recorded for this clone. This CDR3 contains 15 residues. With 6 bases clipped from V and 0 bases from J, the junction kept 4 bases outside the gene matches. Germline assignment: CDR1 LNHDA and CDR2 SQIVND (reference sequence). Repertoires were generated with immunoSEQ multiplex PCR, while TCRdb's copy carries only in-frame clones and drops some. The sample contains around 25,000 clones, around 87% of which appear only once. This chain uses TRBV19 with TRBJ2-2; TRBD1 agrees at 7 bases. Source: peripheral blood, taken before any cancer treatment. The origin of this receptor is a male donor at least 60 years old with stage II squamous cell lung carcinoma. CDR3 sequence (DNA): TGTGCCAGTAGAACAGGGGCGACGAACACCGGGGAGCTGTTTTTT. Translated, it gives CASRTGATNTGELFF.